This T cell receptor beta chain was retrieved from a study of shared clonotypes between healthy human individuals. This clone was seen a handful of times. Profiled with immunoSEQ multiplex PCR; TCRdb holds only in-frame clones, not every one. The table lists hundreds of thousands of clones, roughly 79% of them singletons. CDR1 and CDR2 from the germline V gene are MGHDK and SYGVNS. CDR3 size: 14 residues. V was clipped by 8 bases and J by 0 bases, with 11 bases between them. The chain carries TRBV25-1 and TRBJ1-5; maybe TRBD1 (5 bases). This sequence was found in a woman between 40 and 55 years old in good health. Some clones in this sample may be carry-over from other donors' samples. The sequencing sample was made of PBMCs. This CDR3 is CASGGDDSNQPQHF. The CDR3 coding sequence is TGTGCCAGCGGCGGGGACGATAGCAATCAGCCCCAGCATTTT.